The 8 T cell receptor beta chains presented below share a single source sample, sequenced in a study of shared clonotypes between healthy human individuals. This table comes from immunoSEQ multiplex PCR, and its TCRdb copy is limited to in-frame clones, with some not included. The table includes about 2.4 million clones, approximately 94% detected once. The sample consisted of naive CD4+ T cells sorted from blood. Subset described: CD45RA+ positively selected. The receptor set was obtained from a young man in good health.

This clone was seen more than once but under ten times. Other DNA sequences from this sample encode an identical CDR3 as well. The chain has TRBV6-5 and TRBJ1-2; tentatively, D is TRBD1 (5 bases). CDR1 and CDR2 (germline): MNHEY, SVGAGI. CDR3 size: 13 residues. The ends were cut back, 2 bases at V and 2 bases at J, with 6 bases in the middle. The CDR3 spells CASSYKGNYGYTF. CDR3 DNA: TGTGCCAGCAGTTACAAGGGGAACTATGGCTACACCTTC.

J is TRBJ2-5 and V is TRBV27, with 13 bases aligning to TRBD2. Germline lookup yields CDR1 MNHEY and CDR2 SMNVEV (reference sequence). J lost 5 bases, V lost 5 bases, and 8 bases had no gene match. CDR3 size: 16 residues. The CDR3 coding sequence is TGTGCCAGCAGTACCCTGACTAGCGGGGGGCAGGAGACCCAGTACTTC. Translating it yields CASSTLTSGGQETQYF.

The rearrangement joins TRBV25-1 to TRBJ2-5; TRBD2 agrees at 9 bases. Germline loops: CDR1 MGHDK, CDR2 SYGVNS. Trimming took 2 bases from V and 2 from J; bases not matched to a gene: 6. The CDR3 loop spans 16 amino acids. This CDR3 reads CASSEGGSGRQETQYF. The CDR3 bases are TGTGCCAGCAGTGAAGGGGGTAGCGGGAGACAAGAGACCCAGTACTTC.

This chain joins TRBV6-1 and TRBJ2-7; maybe TRBD1 (6 bases). Germline V gene lookup returns CDR1 MNHNS and CDR2 SASEGT. The CDR3 is made up of 15 amino acids. Trimming took 2 bases from V and 2 from J, leaving 13 bases between them. The CDR3 loop is CASSEHGTIPYEQYF. The CDR3 DNA is TGTGCCAGCAGTGAACATGGGACAATCCCCTACGAGCAGTACTTC.

This chain uses TRBV7-9 with TRBJ2-7; 9 bases line up with TRBD1. Per germline, CDR1 SEHNR and CDR2 FQNEAQ (reference sequence). The CDR3 is 15 residues long. The junction had 14 bases not matched to a gene; V was cut back by 5 bases and J by 9 bases. For the CDR3, the DNA is TGTGCCAGCAGCCCATGGACAGGGGAAATTTCGGGGCAGTACTTC. The encoded protein is CASSPWTGEISGQYF.

The rearrangement uses TRBV2 and TRBJ2-7, with D perhaps matching TRBD1 (6 bases). V lost 4 bases to trimming and J lost 6 bases, with 19 bases between them. The CDR3 consists of 15 residues. CDR1 and CDR2 from the germline V gene are SNHLY and FYNNEI. The CDR3 is CASSGVWTVHPEQYF. The CDR3 nucleotides are TGTGCCAGCAGTGGGGTCTGGACAGTTCATCCCGAGCAGTACTTC. The whole variable domain, remainder taken from reference TRBV2 and TRBJ2-7, is EPEVTQTPSHQVTQMGQEVILRCVPISNHLYFYWYRQILGQKVEFLVSFYNNEISEKSEIFDDQFSVERPDGSNFTLKIRSTKLEDSAMYFCASSGVWTVHPEQYFGPGTRLTVT.

The CDR3 here is CASSKGGGRTEAFF. The CDR3, as DNA: TGCGCCAGCAGTAAGGGAGGAGGTCGGACTGAAGCTTTCTTT. V is TRBV10-1 and J is TRBJ1-1; no clear D gene. Germline V gives CDR1 WNHNN, CDR2 SYGVQD (reference sequence). Trimming removed 5 bases at V and 5 bases at J, with 15 bases between. The length of the CDR3 is 14 residues.

The chain joins TRBV30 to TRBJ1-6; possibly TRBD1 for D (5 bases). Trimming stripped 7 bases from V and 4 bases from J, with 8 bases between. Germline loops: CDR1 GTSNPN, CDR2 SVGIG (reference sequence). This CDR3 has 12 residues. CDR3 sequence reads: CAFTGYNSPLHF. Written as DNA, the CDR3 is TGTGCCTTTACAGGTTATAATTCACCCCTCCACTTT.